The clone carrying this T cell receptor beta chain appeared many times. What it binds is not known. TCRdb reprocessed the 5' RACE reads with MiXCR, giving one entry per CDR3 protein. The table lists around 490,000 distinct CDR3 sequences, about 5.2% of them singletons. The CDR3 runs 19 residues. V trimming: 7 bases; J trimming: 0 bases; junction bases outside the gene matches: 12. Germline V gene sequence: CDR1 ENHRY, CDR2 SYGVKD. The record originates from a study of CD8 T cells in ankylosing spondylitis. The study, taken as a whole, reports: Reports of some motif variants in reactive arthritis synovial fluid and blood predate this one. Eight or nine highly homologous variants made up a TCR beta motif that seemed to typify ankylosing spondylitis blood.

This clonotype originated in a male donor with ankylosing spondylitis. The chain carries TRBV10-3 and TRBJ2-3; 14 bases are shared with TRBD2. Sequenced material: blood, either unsorted or a sorted T cell fraction (not recorded which). CDR3 nucleotides: TGTGCCATCACCCCCGGACTAGCGGGGGGTCCCGGAAGCACAGATACGCAGTATTTT. Its protein product is CAITPGLAGGPGSTDTQYF.